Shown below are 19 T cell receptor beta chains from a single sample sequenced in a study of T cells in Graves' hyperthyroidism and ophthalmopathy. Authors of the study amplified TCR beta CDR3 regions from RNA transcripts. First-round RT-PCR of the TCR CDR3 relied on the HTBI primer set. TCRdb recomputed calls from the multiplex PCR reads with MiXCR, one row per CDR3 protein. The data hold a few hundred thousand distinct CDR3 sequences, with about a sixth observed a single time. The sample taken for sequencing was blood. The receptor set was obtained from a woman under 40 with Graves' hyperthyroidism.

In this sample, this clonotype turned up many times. The CDR3 nucleotides read TGTGCCAGCAGCTTAGAACGGTGGGGAAACACCATATATTTT. This codes for CASSLERWGNTIYF. The chain carries TRBV11-2 and TRBJ1-3; no reliable D call. V was shortened by 0 bases and J by 4 bases, with 7 bases between the two germline ends. CDR1 and CDR2 from the germline V gene are SGHAT and FQNNGV. The CDR3 sequence is 14 residues long. The complete variable domain, with remaining parts taken from reference TRBV11-2 and TRBJ1-3, reads EAGVAQSPRYKIIEKRQSVAFWCNPISGHATLYWYQQILGQGPKLLIQFQNNGVVDDSQLPKDRFSAERLKGVDSTLKIQPAKLEDSAVYLCASSLERWGNTIYFGEGSWLTVV.

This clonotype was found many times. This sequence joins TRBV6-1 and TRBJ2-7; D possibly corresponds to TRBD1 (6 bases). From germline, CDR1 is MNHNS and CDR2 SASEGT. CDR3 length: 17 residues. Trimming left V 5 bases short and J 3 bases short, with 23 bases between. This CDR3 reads CASSILPNYRDIYEQYF. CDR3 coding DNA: TGTGCCAGCAGTATCCTTCCCAATTACCGGGACATCTACGAGCAGTACTTC.

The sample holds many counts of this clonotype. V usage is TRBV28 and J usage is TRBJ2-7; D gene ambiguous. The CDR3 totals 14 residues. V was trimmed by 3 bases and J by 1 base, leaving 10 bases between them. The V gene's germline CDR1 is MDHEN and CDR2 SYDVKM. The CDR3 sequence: CASSFPRMSYEQYF. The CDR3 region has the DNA TGTGCCAGCAGTTTCCCCCGGATGTCCTACGAGCAGTACTTC.

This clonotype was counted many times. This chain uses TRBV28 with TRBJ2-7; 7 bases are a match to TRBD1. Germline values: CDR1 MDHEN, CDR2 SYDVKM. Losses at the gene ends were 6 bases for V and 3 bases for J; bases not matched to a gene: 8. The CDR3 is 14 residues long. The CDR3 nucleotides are TGTGCCAGCAGCCAACAGGGGATGAACTACGAGCAGTACTTC. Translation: CASSQQGMNYEQYF.

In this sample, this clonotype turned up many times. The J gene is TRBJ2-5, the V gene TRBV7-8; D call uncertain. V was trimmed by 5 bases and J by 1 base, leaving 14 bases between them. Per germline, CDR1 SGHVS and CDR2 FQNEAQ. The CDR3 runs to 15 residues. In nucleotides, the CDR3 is TGTGCCAGCAGCGCCACAAGACATGTCCAAGAGACCCAGTACTTC. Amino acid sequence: CASSATRHVQETQYF.

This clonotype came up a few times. This CDR3 reads CASPAWDEQFF. The CDR3 DNA is TGTGCCTCCCCTGCCTGGGATGAGCAGTTCTTC. This sequence joins TRBV10-3 and TRBJ2-1, with unresolved D. Trimming stripped 11 bases from V and 8 bases from J, with 13 bases between. Germline V gene sequence: CDR1 ENHRY, CDR2 SYGVKD. The CDR3 covers 11 residues.

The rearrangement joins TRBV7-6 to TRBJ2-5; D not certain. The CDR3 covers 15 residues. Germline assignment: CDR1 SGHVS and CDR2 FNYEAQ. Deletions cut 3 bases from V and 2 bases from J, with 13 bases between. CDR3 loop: CASSFGGTIQETQYF. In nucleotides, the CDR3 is TGTGCCAGCAGCTTTGGCGGTACAATACAAGAGACCCAGTACTTC. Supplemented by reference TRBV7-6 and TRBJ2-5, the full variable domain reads GAGVSQSPRYKVTKRGQDVALRCDPISGHVSLYWYRQALGQGPEFLTYFNYEAQQDKSGLPNDRFSAERPEGSISTLTIQRTEQRDSAMYRCASSFGGTIQETQYFGPGTRLLVL.

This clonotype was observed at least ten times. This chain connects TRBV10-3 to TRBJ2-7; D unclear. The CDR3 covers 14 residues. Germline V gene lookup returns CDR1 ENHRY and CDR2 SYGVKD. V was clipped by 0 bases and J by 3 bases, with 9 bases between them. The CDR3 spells CAISESTRGYEQYF. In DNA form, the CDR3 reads TGTGCCATCAGTGAGTCGACTCGAGGCTACGAGCAGTACTTC.

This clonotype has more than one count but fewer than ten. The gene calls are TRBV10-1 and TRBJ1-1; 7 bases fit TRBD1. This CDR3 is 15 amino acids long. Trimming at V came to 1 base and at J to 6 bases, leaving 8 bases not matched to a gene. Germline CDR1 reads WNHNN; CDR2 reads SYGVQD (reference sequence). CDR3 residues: CASSEYRGLRAEAFF. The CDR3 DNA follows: TGCGCCAGCAGTGAGTACAGGGGCCTAAGGGCTGAAGCTTTCTTT.

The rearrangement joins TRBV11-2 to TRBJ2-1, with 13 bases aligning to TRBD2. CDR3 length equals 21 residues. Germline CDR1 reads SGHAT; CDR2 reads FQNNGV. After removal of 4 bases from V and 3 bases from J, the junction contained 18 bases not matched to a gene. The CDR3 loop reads CASSSALLAGGLQGLYNEQFF. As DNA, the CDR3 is TGTGCCAGCAGCTCCGCCCTACTAGCGGGAGGGCTACAGGGCCTCTACAATGAGCAGTTCTTC.

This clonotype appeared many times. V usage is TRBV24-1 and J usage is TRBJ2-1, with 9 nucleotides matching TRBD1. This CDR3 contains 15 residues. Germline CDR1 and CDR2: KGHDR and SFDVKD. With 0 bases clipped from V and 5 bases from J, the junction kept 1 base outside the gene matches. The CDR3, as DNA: TGTGCCACCAGTGATTTGAGGGACAGGGACAATGAGCAGTTCTTC. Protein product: CATSDLRDRDNEQFF.

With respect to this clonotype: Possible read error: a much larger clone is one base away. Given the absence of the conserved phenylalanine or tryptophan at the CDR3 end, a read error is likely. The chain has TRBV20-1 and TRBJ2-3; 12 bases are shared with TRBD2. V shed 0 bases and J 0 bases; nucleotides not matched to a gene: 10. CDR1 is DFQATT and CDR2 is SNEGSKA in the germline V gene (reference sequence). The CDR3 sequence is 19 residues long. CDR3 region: CSARDISTSGGPSTDTQYL. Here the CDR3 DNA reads TGCAGTGCTAGAGATATCTCGACTAGCGGGGGCCCCAGCACAGATACGCAGTATCTT.

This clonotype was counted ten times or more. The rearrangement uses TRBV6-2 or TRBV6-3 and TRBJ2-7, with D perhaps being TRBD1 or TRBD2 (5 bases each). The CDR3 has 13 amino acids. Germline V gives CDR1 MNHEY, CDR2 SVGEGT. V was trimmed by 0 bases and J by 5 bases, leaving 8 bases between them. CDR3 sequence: CASSYSLGDEQYF. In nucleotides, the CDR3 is TGTGCCAGCAGTTACTCTTTGGGGGACGAGCAGTACTTC.

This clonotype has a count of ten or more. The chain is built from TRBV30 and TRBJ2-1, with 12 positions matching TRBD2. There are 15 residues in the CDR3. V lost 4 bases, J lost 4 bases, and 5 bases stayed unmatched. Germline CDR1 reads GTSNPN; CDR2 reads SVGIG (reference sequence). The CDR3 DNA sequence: TGTGCCTGGACTAGCGGGAGGGCATTATACAATGAGCAGTTCTTC. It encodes CAWTSGRALYNEQFF.

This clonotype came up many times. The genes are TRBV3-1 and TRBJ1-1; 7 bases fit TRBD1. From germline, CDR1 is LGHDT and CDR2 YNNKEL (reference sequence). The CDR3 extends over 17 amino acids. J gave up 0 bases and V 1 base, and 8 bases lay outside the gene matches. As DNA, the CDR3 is TGTGCCAGCAGCCAAGGGGGGGACAGCCTCATGAACACTGAAGCTTTCTTT. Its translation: CASSQGGDSLMNTEAFF.

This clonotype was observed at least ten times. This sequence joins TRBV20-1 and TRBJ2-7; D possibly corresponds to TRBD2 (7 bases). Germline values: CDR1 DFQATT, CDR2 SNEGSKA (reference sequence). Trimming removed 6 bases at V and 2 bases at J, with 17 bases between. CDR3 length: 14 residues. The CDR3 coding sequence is TGCAGTGCACATAGAGGGGGGGACCCCTACGAGCAGTACTTC. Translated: CSAHRGGDPYEQYF.

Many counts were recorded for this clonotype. The CDR3 DNA follows: TGTGCCAGCATCCCGCAGGGGGCGATCTCCGGGGAGCTGTTTTTT. It translates to CASIPQGAISGELFF. The chain links TRBV11-2 to TRBJ2-2; 8 bases agree with TRBD1. CDR1 and CDR2 (germline): SGHAT, FQNNGV. V shed 7 bases and J 6 bases; nucleotides not matched to a gene: 10. The CDR3 spans 15 residues. Full variable domain (missing parts from reference TRBV11-2 and TRBJ2-2): EAGVAQSPRYKIIEKRQSVAFWCNPISGHATLYWYQQILGQGPKLLIQFQNNGVVDDSQLPKDRFSAERLKGVDSTLKIQPAKLEDSAVYLCASIPQGAISGELFFGEGSRLTVL.

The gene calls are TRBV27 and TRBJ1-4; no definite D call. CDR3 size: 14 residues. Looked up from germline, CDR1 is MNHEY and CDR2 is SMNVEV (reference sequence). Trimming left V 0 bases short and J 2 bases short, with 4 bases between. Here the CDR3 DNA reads TGTGCCAGCAGTTTATCGCCTACTAATGAAAAACTGTTTTTT. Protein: CASSLSPTNEKLFF.

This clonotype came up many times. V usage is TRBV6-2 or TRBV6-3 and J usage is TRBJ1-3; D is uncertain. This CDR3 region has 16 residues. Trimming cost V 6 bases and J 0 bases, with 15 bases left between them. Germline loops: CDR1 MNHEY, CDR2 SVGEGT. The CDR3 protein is CASREQRPISGNTIYF. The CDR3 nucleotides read TGTGCCAGCAGAGAACAGAGGCCGATCTCTGGAAACACCATATATTTT.